Here is one T cell receptor beta chain with its context. V dropped 1 base and J dropped 5; count of bases not matched to a gene: 2. The CDR3 sequence is 15 residues long. From germline, CDR1 is LGHNA and CDR2 YNFKEQ. The sample originates from a study of blood T cell repertoires in COVID-19. Overall study: COVID-19 samples, acute and convalescent, were from the United States, Italy and Spain. The analysed material was cDNA or gDNA that came from T cells, B-cell-depleted T cells, or PBMCs.

TCRdb's copy holds only in-frame clones and misses some; the assay was immunoSEQ multiplex PCR. The data hold 150,000 to 200,000 clones, with 60% to 85% observed a single time. This chain uses TRBV4-2 with TRBJ2-3, with 11 positions matching TRBD2. Source material: peripheral blood. This TCR was recovered from a man between 70 and 80 years old with acute or convalescent COVID-19. The CDR3 coding sequence is TGTGCCAGCAGCCAAGTCGGGACTAGCGGAGATACGCAGTATTTT. Protein product: CASSQVGTSGDTQYF.